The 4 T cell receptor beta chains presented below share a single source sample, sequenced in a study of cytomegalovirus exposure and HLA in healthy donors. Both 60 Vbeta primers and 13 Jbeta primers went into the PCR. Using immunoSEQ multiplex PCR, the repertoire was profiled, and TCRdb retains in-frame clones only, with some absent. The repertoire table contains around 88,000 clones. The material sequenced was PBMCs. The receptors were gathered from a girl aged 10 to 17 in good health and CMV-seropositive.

The CDR3 sequence is CASSLAGAGGNQPQHF. The DNA of the CDR3 is TGTGCCAGCAGCTTAGCAGGGGCGGGAGGCAATCAGCCCCAGCATTTT. The gene calls are TRBV13 and TRBJ1-5, with TRBD1 as a possible D gene (6 bases). V lost 1 base and J lost 2, with 12 bases in between. The CDR3 is 16 residues long. CDR1 PRHDT and CDR2 FYEKMQ come from the germline V gene (reference sequence).

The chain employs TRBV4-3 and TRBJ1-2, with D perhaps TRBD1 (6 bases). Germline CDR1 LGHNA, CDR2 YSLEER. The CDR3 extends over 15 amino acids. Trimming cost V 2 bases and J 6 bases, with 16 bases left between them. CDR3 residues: CASSQHRETYDGYTF. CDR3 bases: TGCGCCAGCAGCCAACACAGGGAGACTTACGATGGCTACACCTTC.

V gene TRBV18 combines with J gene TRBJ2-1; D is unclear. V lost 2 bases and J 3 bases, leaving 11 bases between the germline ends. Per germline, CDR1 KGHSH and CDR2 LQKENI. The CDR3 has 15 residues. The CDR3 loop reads CASSPLLADYNEQFF. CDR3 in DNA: TGTGCCAGCTCACCATTATTGGCAGACTACAATGAGCAGTTCTTC.

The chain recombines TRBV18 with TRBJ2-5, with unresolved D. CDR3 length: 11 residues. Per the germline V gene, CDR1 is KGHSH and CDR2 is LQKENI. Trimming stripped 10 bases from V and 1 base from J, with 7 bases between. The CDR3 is CATPIQETQYF. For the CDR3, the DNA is TGTGCCACCCCAATCCAAGAGACCCAGTACTTC.